Shown below are 28 T cell receptor beta chains from a single sample sequenced in a study of T cells in Graves' hyperthyroidism and ophthalmopathy. RNA transcripts were the template for amplifying TCR beta CDR3 regions. HTBI primers drove first-round RT-PCR of the TCR CDR3. MiXCR, applied by TCRdb to the multiplex PCR reads, yields one record per CDR3 protein. The sample holds nearly 750,000 distinct CDR3 sequences, about 35% seen once. The sample comprised blood. The receptor set was obtained from a woman in her 40s with Graves' hyperthyroidism.

Only a few counts were recorded for this clonotype. The genes are TRBV29-1 and TRBJ2-5; 10 nucleotides align to TRBD2. Germline CDR1 reads SQVTM; CDR2 reads ANQGSEA. Unmatched junction bases numbered 8, after V lost 5 bases and J lost 5 bases. This CDR3 is built from 14 residues. CDR3 bases: TGCAGCGTTCCGACTAGCGGGCCGCCGGAGACCCAGTACTTC. Amino acids: CSVPTSGPPETQYF.

This chain links TRBV7-9 with TRBJ2-7, with unresolved D. Germline assignment: CDR1 SEHNR and CDR2 FQNEAQ (reference sequence). V gave up 6 bases and J gave up 4 bases, with 10 bases separating them. The length of the CDR3 is 12 residues. This chain's CDR3 is CASSLLQYEQYF. The CDR3 DNA sequence: TGTGCCAGCAGTTTATTACAGTACGAGCAGTACTTC.

V is TRBV20-1 and J is TRBJ1-6, with a possible D match to TRBD1 (5 bases). Germline-derived CDR1 and CDR2 are DFQATT and SNEGSKA (reference sequence). V lost 6 bases, J lost 2 bases, and 11 bases lay in between. CDR3 length: 14 amino acids. CDR3 sequence: CSAKDSTYNSPLHF. The CDR3 DNA follows: TGCAGTGCCAAAGACAGTACCTATAATTCACCCCTCCACTTT.

This clonotype was observed a single time. Its ends do not fully match the called genes, so a read error is possible. Here the CDR3 reads CAGSLEQGQSPLHF. The CDR3 DNA reads as TGCGCCGGCAGCTTGGAGCAGGGACAGTCACCCCTCCACTTT. V gene TRBV5-1 combines with J gene TRBJ1-6, with 7 positions matching TRBD1. This CDR3 spans 14 amino acids. Germline CDR1 and CDR2: SGHRS and YFSETQ.

This clonotype turned up a few times. The chain combines TRBV6-6 with TRBJ2-2, with D unclear. The CDR3 consists of 10 residues. CDR1 and CDR2 (germline): MNHNY, SVGAGI (reference sequence). The V end lost 7 bases, the J end lost 7 bases, and 4 bases lay between the germline ends. The CDR3 DNA reads TGTGCCAGCACTGGCGGGGAGCTGTTTTTT. It yields the protein CASTGGELFF.

In this sample, this clonotype turned up a few times. This chain links TRBV10-3 with TRBJ1-3; TRBD1 aligns across 7 bases. The CDR3 contains 17 residues. The germline V gene encodes CDR1 ENHRY and CDR2 SYGVKD. After removal of 6 bases from V and 0 bases from J, the junction contained 11 bases not matched to a gene. CDR3 protein: CAISKTTDRVSGNTIYF. DNA for the CDR3: TGTGCCATCAGCAAAACTACCGACAGGGTCTCTGGAAACACCATATATTTT.

The sample holds many counts of this clonotype. The rearrangement uses TRBV7-2 and TRBJ1-5; D is unresolved. Germline V gene sequence: CDR1 SGHTA, CDR2 FQGNSA. The CDR3 sequence is 13 residues long. V was cut by 5 bases and J by 5 bases, with 10 bases left in between. CDR3 residues: CASSPWPHQPQHF. The CDR3, as DNA: TGTGCCAGCAGCCCCTGGCCCCATCAGCCCCAGCATTTT.

This clonotype occurred many times. In nucleotides, the CDR3 is TGCAGTGCCGTGCCGGGACAGCCATACCAAGAGACCCAGTACTTC. Its translation is CSAVPGQPYQETQYF. The chain carries TRBV20-1 and TRBJ2-5, with 7 bases aligning to TRBD1. The CDR3 spans 15 residues. The trim removed 6 bases at V and 0 bases at J, leaving 10 bases unmatched. Per the germline V gene, CDR1 is DFQATT and CDR2 is SNEGSKA (reference sequence).

This clonotype was observed many times. The chain recombines TRBV7-9 with TRBJ2-7; no reliable D call. Trimming left V 0 bases short and J 7 bases short, with 7 bases between. CDR3 length: 12 residues. Germline CDR1 SEHNR, CDR2 FQNEAQ (reference sequence). The CDR3 sequence is CASSLAGDEQYF. CDR3 DNA: TGTGCCAGCAGCTTAGCGGGCGATGAGCAGTACTTC.

The rearrangement uses TRBV7-2 and TRBJ2-2, with 10 nucleotides matching TRBD2. The length of the CDR3 is 14 residues. Unmatched junction bases numbered 7, after V lost 11 bases and J lost 4 bases. CDR1 SGHTA and CDR2 FQGNSA come from the germline V gene. The CDR3 region has the DNA TGTGCCGGCAATAGCGGGAGGCGCACCGGGGAGCTGTTTTTT. Amino acids: CAGNSGRRTGELFF.

This clonotype was seen only a few times. The chain employs TRBV19 and TRBJ1-3, with a weak D call TRBD1 (5 bases). The CDR3 covers 15 residues. Germline V gene lookup returns CDR1 LNHDA and CDR2 SQIVND (reference sequence). Between the trimmed V and J ends, which lost 6 bases and 0 bases, there was a span of 12 bases. CDR3 DNA sequence: TGTGCCAGTAGCCCCAGGGCAAACTCTGGAAACACCATATATTTT. Translation: CASSPRANSGNTIYF.

This clonotype has a count of ten or more. The chain couples TRBV24-1 to TRBJ2-2; 13 nucleotides line up with TRBD2. Germline CDR1 is KGHDR and CDR2 is SFDVKD. The CDR3 has 21 amino acids. Trimming took 5 bases from V and 0 from J; bases not matched to a gene: 14. CDR3 residues: CATSGKLGLAGILANTGELFF. CDR3 DNA: TGTGCCACCAGTGGCAAACTGGGACTAGCGGGAATCCTAGCGAACACCGGGGAGCTGTTTTTT.

This clonotype was observed many times. The CDR3, as DNA: TGTGCCAGCAGTTACGGACTAACCACTTCACCCCTCCACTTT. This codes for CASSYGLTTSPLHF. The gene calls are TRBV6-5 and TRBJ1-6; no reliable D call. The CDR3 runs 14 residues. V was cut by 2 bases and J by 9 bases, with 11 bases left in between. CDR1 and CDR2 from the germline V gene are MNHEY and SVGAGI.

The rearrangement links TRBV6-5 to TRBJ1-6, with D perhaps matching TRBD1 (5 bases). The germline V and J ends were trimmed by 6 bases and 13 bases, with 22 bases remaining between them. CDR3 length: 15 amino acids. CDR1 and CDR2 (germline): MNHEY, SVGAGI. The CDR3 is CASSFGAGRHNPLHF. DNA of the CDR3: TGTGCCAGCAGCTTCGGGGCAGGCCGGCATAATCCCCTCCACTTT.

In its sample, this clonotype was seen many times. The rearrangement links TRBV29-1 to TRBJ2-5; D is ambiguous. V lost 4 bases and J 5 bases, leaving 5 bases between the germline ends. The CDR3 consists of 10 residues. Germline CDR1 is SQVTM and CDR2 is ANQGSEA. The CDR3 region is CSVAWETQYF. The CDR3 bases are TGCAGCGTTGCTTGGGAGACCCAGTACTTC.

Concerning this clonotype itself: Relative to the germline gene, one junction end is altered; a read error may explain this. This sequence joins TRBV10-3 and TRBJ1-2; 7 bases agree with TRBD1. The germline V gene encodes CDR1 ENHRY and CDR2 SYGVKD. This CDR3 spans 17 amino acids. CDR3 nucleotide sequence: TGTGCCAGCAGTTCGCCAAGACCGACAGGGACCTGGGATGGCTACACCTTC. This encodes CASSSPRPTGTWDGYTF.

V usage is TRBV5-5 and J usage is TRBJ2-2; possible D gene TRBD2, 6 bases. V was clipped by 0 bases and J by 2 bases, with 11 bases between them. Per the germline V gene, CDR1 is SGHKS and CDR2 is YYEKEE (reference sequence). CDR3 length: 16 amino acids. CDR3 loop: CASSLAGGVNTGELFF. For the CDR3, the DNA is TGTGCCAGCAGCTTGGCAGGAGGGGTTAACACCGGGGAGCTGTTTTTT.

This clonotype was found once. A much larger clonotype is one base distant, so this may be a read error. The CDR3 carries no conserved terminal phenylalanine or tryptophan, so it likely arises from a read error. The chain joins TRBV7-6 to TRBJ1-1; D is uncertain. V was shortened by 2 bases and J by 5 bases, with 15 bases between the two germline ends. Germline CDR1 SGHVS, CDR2 FNYEAQ. This CDR3 has 15 residues. DNA for the CDR3: TGTGCCAGCAGCTTATGGGCCCCAGGCGGAACTGAAGCTTTCTCT. As protein: CASSLWAPGGTEAFS.

This clonotype has just a few counts. V gene TRBV24-1 combines with J gene TRBJ1-2; TRBD1 matches at 11 bases. The CDR3 runs 15 residues. The germline V gene encodes CDR1 KGHDR and CDR2 SFDVKD. V lost 2 bases and J lost 7; bases outside the gene matches: 5. CDR3 DNA sequence: TGTGCCACCAGTGATTGGACAGGGGGCAGTCGTGGCTACACCTTC. Its translation is CATSDWTGGSRGYTF.

The chain is built from TRBV10-3 and TRBJ2-2, with D possibly being TRBD2 (6 bases). The V end was cut by 10 bases, the J end by 6 bases, with 21 bases between. The CDR3 has 15 amino acids. Germline V gene data show CDR1 as ENHRY and CDR2 as SYGVKD. For the CDR3, the DNA is TGTGCCAGCAGCCAATTGGGGGAGGATGCCGGGGAGCTGTTTTTT. It specifies CASSQLGEDAGELFF.

This clonotype was seen repeatedly, ten times or more. This chain links TRBV10-3 with TRBJ1-3; D is unclear. The V end lost 0 bases, the J end lost 3 bases, and 6 bases lay between the germline ends. The germline CDR1 and CDR2 sequences are ENHRY and SYGVKD. The CDR3 is made up of 14 amino acids. The CDR3 sequence: CAISESRGGNTIYF. CDR3 DNA: TGTGCCATCAGTGAGTCGAGAGGTGGAAACACCATATATTTT.

This clonotype was seen ten or more times. The chain recombines TRBV10-3 with TRBJ2-7, with D uncertain. The length of the CDR3 is 14 residues. Germline-derived CDR1 and CDR2 are ENHRY and SYGVKD. V was clipped by 4 bases and J by 4 bases, with 14 bases between them. CDR3 nucleotides: TGTGCCATCAGTGGACCCGGGCAAGAATACGAGCAGTACTTC. Its translation is CAISGPGQEYEQYF.

A word on this clonotype: The junction departs from germline at one end; a sequencing error may be responsible. The rearrangement links TRBV15 to TRBJ2-5, with D possibly TRBD2 on 5 matching bases. Germline assignment: CDR1 LNHNV and CDR2 YYDKDF (reference sequence). CDR3 length: 15 residues. The CDR3 sequence is CATSRRELPQEAQYF. The CDR3 DNA reads TGTGCCACCAGCAGAAGGGAGCTGCCACAAGAGGCCCAGTACTTC.

The chain recombines TRBV10-3 with TRBJ1-6; D possibly corresponds to TRBD1 (6 bases). Germline V gene data show CDR1 as ENHRY and CDR2 as SYGVKD. The CDR3 is made up of 15 amino acids. Trimming took off 5 bases at V and 3 bases at J, with 11 bases between the two ends. The CDR3 region is CAISPGVSYNSPLHF. The CDR3 region has the DNA TGTGCCATCAGTCCAGGGGTTAGCTATAATTCACCCCTCCACTTT.

V is TRBV15 and J is TRBJ1-3, with a weak D call TRBD1 (5 bases). CDR1 is LNHNV and CDR2 is YYDKDF in the germline V gene (reference sequence). This CDR3 comprises 17 residues. The V and J ends lost 0 bases and 4 bases respectively, with 16 bases between them. The CDR3 sequence: CATSREGRTGSGNTIYF. Here the CDR3 DNA reads TGTGCCACCAGCAGAGAGGGACGGACGGGGTCAGGAAACACCATATATTTT.

On this clonotype: A much larger clone lies one base from this, so it may be a read error. The rearrangement links TRBV5-1 to TRBJ1-2; no firm D call. Germline loops: CDR1 SGHRS, CDR2 YFSETQ. The CDR3 spans 14 residues. For the CDR3, the DNA is TGCGCCAGCAGCGGAGCCGGACTAAACTATGGCTACGCCTTC. It specifies CASSGAGLNYGYAF.

The J gene is TRBJ1-5, the V gene TRBV20-1; possibly TRBD1 for D (6 bases). The CDR3 covers 13 residues. The germline gives CDR1 DFQATT, CDR2 SNEGSKA (reference sequence). Trimming cost V 6 bases and J 5 bases, with 14 bases left between them. The CDR3 loop is CSAGAAGDQPQHF. CDR3 in DNA: TGCAGTGCCGGGGCGGCAGGGGATCAGCCCCAGCATTTT.

This clonotype has just a few counts. This sequence joins TRBV5-1 and TRBJ1-1; D gene ambiguous. This CDR3 has 16 amino acids. The germline gives CDR1 SGHRS, CDR2 YFSETQ. The ends were cut back, 1 base at V and 0 bases at J, with 13 bases in the middle. This CDR3 reads CASSLLGPGLNTEAFF. In nucleotides, the CDR3 is TGCGCCAGCAGCTTGTTGGGCCCAGGATTGAACACTGAAGCTTTCTTT.